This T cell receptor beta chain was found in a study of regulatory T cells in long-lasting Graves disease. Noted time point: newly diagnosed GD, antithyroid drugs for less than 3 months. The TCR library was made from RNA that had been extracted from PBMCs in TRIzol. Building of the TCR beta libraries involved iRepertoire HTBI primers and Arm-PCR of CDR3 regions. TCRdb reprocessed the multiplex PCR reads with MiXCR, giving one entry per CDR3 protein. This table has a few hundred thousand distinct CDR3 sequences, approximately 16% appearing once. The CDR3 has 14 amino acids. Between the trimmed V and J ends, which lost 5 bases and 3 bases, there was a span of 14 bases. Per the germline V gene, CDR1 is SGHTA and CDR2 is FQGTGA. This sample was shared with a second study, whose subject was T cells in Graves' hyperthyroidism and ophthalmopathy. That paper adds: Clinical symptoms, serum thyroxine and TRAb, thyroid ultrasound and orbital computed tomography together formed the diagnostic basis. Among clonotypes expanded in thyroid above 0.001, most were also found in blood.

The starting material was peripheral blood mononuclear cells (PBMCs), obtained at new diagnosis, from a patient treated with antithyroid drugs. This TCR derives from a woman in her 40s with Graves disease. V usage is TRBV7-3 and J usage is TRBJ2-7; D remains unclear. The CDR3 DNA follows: TGTGCCAGCAGCCCCGAGTTGGGTCACTACGAGCAGTACTTC. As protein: CASSPELGHYEQYF.